This TCR beta chain came from a study of radiation and T cells in renal cell carcinoma. Looking at the study overall: Nephrectomy followed 15 Gy stereotactic body radiation by 4 weeks.

Findings and caveats of the study: Baseline intratumoral clonotype presence is unknown without pretreatment biopsies. From baseline, blood top tumor clonotypes peaked at 2 weeks post-radiation.

The repertoire was sequenced with immunoSEQ multiplex PCR; TCRdb's copy has only in-frame clones and lacks some. This sample has over 120,000 clones, with 70% to 90% found just once. Worth noting for this clone: The target antigen is unknown.

The CDR3 spans 15 residues. Deletions cut 0 bases from V and 1 base from J, with 11 bases between. CDR1 is SGDLS and CDR2 is YYNGEE in the germline V gene. Described time point: baseline pretreatment blood. The treatment here: 15 Gy SBRT to primary tumor, nephrectomy 4 weeks later. The patient's renal cell carcinoma had clear cell pathology. The receptor was isolated from a woman aged 45-65 years with renal cell carcinoma. Sequenced material: blood, taken from a patient whose treatment included radiotherapy and nephrectomy. This chain links TRBV9 with TRBJ2-7, with D uncertain. The DNA for the CDR3 is TGTGCCAGCAGCGTAGACCTGGGTAGGTCCTACGAGCAGTACTTC. It translates to CASSVDLGRSYEQYF.